The rows below give T cell receptor beta chains drawn from one sample of a study of blood T cell repertoires in COVID-19. The method was immunoSEQ multiplex PCR; TCRdb's version includes in-frame clones alone and lacks a portion of them. The repertoire consists of approximately 210,000 clones, with approximately 73% occurring once and the leading ten covering about 15%. Sequenced input: PBMCs or T cells enriched from blood (not recorded which). Receptors originate from a woman aged 50 to 60 with acute COVID-19. The CDR3 runs from the conserved cysteine through the conserved F or W. Fields, in order: clone size, J gene, D gene, V gene, CDR3 DNA, CDR3 protein. A D gene is named only where the DNA matches it firmly. The size field is filled for only some rows; it gives once, few, many or a size class.

clone_size: -; j_call: TRBJ1-5; d_call: -; v_call: TRBV18; cdr3_nt: TGTGCCAGCTCACCCGAGAACTATGGGCCCCAGCATTTT; cdr3_aa: CASSPENYGPQHF
clone_size: -; j_call: TRBJ1-1; d_call: -; v_call: TRBV11-3; cdr3_nt: TGTGCCAGCAGCTTCACCGGGGGTATGCGGAACACTGAAGCTTTCTTT; cdr3_aa: CASSFTGGMRNTEAFF
clone_size: -; j_call: TRBJ1-2; d_call: -; v_call: TRBV21-1; cdr3_nt: TGTGCCAGCAGCACCCCGGGACAGGGCTGTGGCTACACCTTC; cdr3_aa: CASSTPGQGCGYTF
clone_size: -; j_call: TRBJ1-2; d_call: TRBD1; v_call: TRBV28; cdr3_nt: TGTGCCAGCAGCCCTCCCCCGGGACAGGGTTGGAAGGGGGGCTTTTGGAACAACTTC; cdr3_aa: CASSPPPGQGWKGGFWNNF
clone_size: -; j_call: TRBJ1-6; d_call: -; v_call: TRBV5-1; cdr3_nt: TGCGCCAGCAGCCGTCGACAGCCGGGCGATTCACCCCTCCACTTT; cdr3_aa: CASSRRQPGDSPLHF
clone_size: -; j_call: TRBJ2-1; d_call: TRBD1; v_call: TRBV5-6; cdr3_nt: TGTGCCAGCAGCTTGTTCCAGGGGGCAGTCAATGAGCAGTTCTTC; cdr3_aa: CASSLFQGAVNEQFF
clone_size: -; j_call: TRBJ1-2; d_call: TRBD1; v_call: TRBV11-2; cdr3_nt: TGTGCCAGCAGCTCGACAGGGGGCCACAACTATGGCTACACCTTC; cdr3_aa: CASSSTGGHNYGYTF
clone_size: few; j_call: TRBJ1-6; d_call: -; v_call: TRBV7-9; cdr3_nt: TGTGCCAGCAGCTCTGGGGGGGATTCACCCCTCCACTTT; cdr3_aa: CASSSGGDSPLHF
clone_size: -; j_call: TRBJ1-5; d_call: TRBD1; v_call: TRBV7-2; cdr3_nt: TGTGCCAGCAGCTTAGCGGCACAGGGGGTGGGTCAGCCCCAGCATTTT; cdr3_aa: CASSLAAQGVGQPQHF
clone_size: -; j_call: TRBJ2-1; d_call: TRBD2; v_call: TRBV7-6; cdr3_nt: TGTGCCAGCAGCGCTAGCGGGGCTGGAAATGAGCAGTTCTTC; cdr3_aa: CASSASGAGNEQFF
clone_size: -; j_call: TRBJ1-2; d_call: TRBD1; v_call: TRBV7-2; cdr3_nt: TGTGCCAGCAGCCCCCGACAGGGAAGCTATGGCTACACCTTC; cdr3_aa: CASSPRQGSYGYTF
clone_size: many; j_call: TRBJ1-5; d_call: -; v_call: TRBV27; cdr3_nt: TGTGCCAGCAGTTTATCCCAGGGCCTTGGCAGGAACAATCAGCCCCAGCATTTT; cdr3_aa: CASSLSQGLGRNNQPQHF
clone_size: -; j_call: TRBJ1-2; d_call: TRBD1; v_call: TRBV9; cdr3_nt: TGTGCCAGCAGCGGATTCGGGACAGAGAACTATGGCTACACCTTC; cdr3_aa: CASSGFGTENYGYTF
clone_size: -; j_call: TRBJ2-6; d_call: TRBD1; v_call: TRBV9; cdr3_nt: TGTGCCAGCAGCATCACAGGGGGACTGGTGACTGGGGCCAACGTCCTGACTTTC; cdr3_aa: CASSITGGLVTGANVLTF
clone_size: -; j_call: TRBJ1-2; d_call: -; v_call: TRBV30; cdr3_nt: TGTGCCTGGAGTGACAGCTATGGCTACACCTTC; cdr3_aa: CAWSDSYGYTF
clone_size: -; j_call: TRBJ1-1; d_call: TRBD1; v_call: TRBV13; cdr3_nt: TGTGCCAGCAGCTTAGGGGACAGGATCATGAACACTGAAGCTTTCTTT; cdr3_aa: CASSLGDRIMNTEAFF
clone_size: -; j_call: TRBJ1-2; d_call: TRBD1; v_call: TRBV28; cdr3_nt: TGTGCCAGCACTTTCCGGGACAGGGACTATGGCTACACCTTC; cdr3_aa: CASTFRDRDYGYTF
clone_size: -; j_call: TRBJ2-1; d_call: -; v_call: TRBV11-1; cdr3_nt: TGTGCCAGCAGCTTTTCCTTAAATGAGCAGTTCTTC; cdr3_aa: CASSFSLNEQFF
clone_size: -; j_call: TRBJ2-2; d_call: -; v_call: TRBV28; cdr3_nt: TGTGCCAGCCAACCGGCCGGGTCCCTCACCGGGGAGCTGTTTTTT; cdr3_aa: CASQPAGSLTGELFF
clone_size: -; j_call: TRBJ2-1; d_call: TRBD2; v_call: TRBV4-2; cdr3_nt: TGTGCCAGCAGCCATGTGACTAGCGGGGGATACAATGAGCAGTTCTTC; cdr3_aa: CASSHVTSGGYNEQFF
clone_size: -; j_call: TRBJ2-2; d_call: TRBD2; v_call: TRBV7-6; cdr3_nt: TGTGCCAGCAGCAGGCTCGCGGGGGGGGACACCGGGGAGCTGTTTTTT; cdr3_aa: CASSRLAGGDTGELFF
clone_size: -; j_call: TRBJ2-1; d_call: TRBD2; v_call: TRBV29-1; cdr3_nt: TGCAGCGTTGGGCCTAGCGGCAATGAGCAGTTCTTC; cdr3_aa: CSVGPSGNEQFF
clone_size: -; j_call: TRBJ1-1; d_call: -; v_call: TRBV4-2; cdr3_nt: TGTGCCAGCAGCCAAGGTGGTGGAGATGGGAACACTGAAGCTTTCTTT; cdr3_aa: CASSQGGGDGNTEAFF
clone_size: -; j_call: TRBJ2-2; d_call: -; v_call: TRBV6-5; cdr3_nt: TGTGCCAGCAGTTCACAGGGTGGCACCGGGGAGCTGTTTTTT; cdr3_aa: CASSSQGGTGELFF
clone_size: -; j_call: TRBJ1-5; d_call: TRBD1; v_call: TRBV3-1/TRBV3-2; cdr3_nt: TGTGCCAGCAGCCAGGCCGAGACAGGGTTTGTTCAGCCCCAGCATTTT; cdr3_aa: CASSQAETGFVQPQHF
clone_size: -; j_call: TRBJ1-4; d_call: -; v_call: TRBV5-1; cdr3_nt: TGCGCCAGCAGGCGGGACGGGAATGAAAAACTGTTTTTT; cdr3_aa: CASRRDGNEKLFF
clone_size: -; j_call: TRBJ2-5; d_call: TRBD1; v_call: TRBV27; cdr3_nt: TGTGCCAGCAGTTTTCAGGGGGCACAGACCCAGTACTTC; cdr3_aa: CASSFQGAQTQYF
clone_size: -; j_call: TRBJ1-2; d_call: -; v_call: TRBV2; cdr3_nt: TGTGCCAGCGTTGCGGTCCGGGGTCGGGGTGGCTACACCTTC; cdr3_aa: CASVAVRGRGGYTF
clone_size: -; j_call: TRBJ2-4; d_call: TRBD1; v_call: TRBV5-1; cdr3_nt: TGCGCCAGCAGCCCAGGGGGCACCAAAAACATTCAGTACTTC; cdr3_aa: CASSPGGTKNIQYF
clone_size: -; j_call: TRBJ2-1; d_call: TRBD2; v_call: TRBV14; cdr3_nt: TGTGCCAGCAGCGGACAAACTAGCGGCGGACTGGATGAGCAGTTCTTC; cdr3_aa: CASSGQTSGGLDEQFF
clone_size: -; j_call: TRBJ1-6; d_call: TRBD1; v_call: TRBV7-3; cdr3_nt: TGTGCCAGCAGCTTGTCAGGGGGCGATTCACCCCTCCACTTT; cdr3_aa: CASSLSGGDSPLHF
clone_size: -; j_call: TRBJ1-5; d_call: -; v_call: TRBV25-1; cdr3_nt: TGTGCCAGCAGGGGCGGGAGGGATGATCAGCCCCAGCATTTT; cdr3_aa: CASRGGRDDQPQHF
clone_size: -; j_call: TRBJ1-1; d_call: -; v_call: TRBV5-4; cdr3_nt: TGTGCCAGCAGCTTTACACCGAACACTGAAGCTTTCTTT; cdr3_aa: CASSFTPNTEAFF
clone_size: -; j_call: TRBJ1-5; d_call: TRBD1; v_call: TRBV19; cdr3_nt: TGTGCCAGTAGTATAGATCCGACAGGGCTCAATCAGCCCCAGCATTTT; cdr3_aa: CASSIDPTGLNQPQHF
clone_size: -; j_call: TRBJ2-3; d_call: TRBD2; v_call: TRBV5-6; cdr3_nt: TGTGCCAGCAGCGCGACTAGCGGGGGGACAGATACGCAGTATTTT; cdr3_aa: CASSATSGGTDTQYF
clone_size: -; j_call: TRBJ2-2; d_call: -; v_call: TRBV7-8; cdr3_nt: TGTGCCAGCAGCTTAGGGTGGTTCAGGGGCGCCGGGGAGCTGTTTTTT; cdr3_aa: CASSLGWFRGAGELFF
clone_size: few; j_call: TRBJ1-6; d_call: -; v_call: TRBV7-3; cdr3_nt: TGTGCCAGCAGCTCATCATATAATTCACCCCTCCACTTT; cdr3_aa: CASSSSYNSPLHF
clone_size: few; j_call: TRBJ2-5; d_call: -; v_call: TRBV5-1; cdr3_nt: TGCGCCAGCAGCTTGGGTAACTCTGAGACCCAGTACTTC; cdr3_aa: CASSLGNSETQYF
clone_size: once; j_call: TRBJ2-1; d_call: -; v_call: TRBV10-1; cdr3_nt: TGCGCCAGCACGGACAGATCTGTCGGTGAGCAGTTCTTC; cdr3_aa: CASTDRSVGEQFF
clone_size: few; j_call: TRBJ1-3; d_call: TRBD1; v_call: TRBV19; cdr3_nt: TGTGCCAGTAGACCAATATCACCGGGACAGGGGAGCGGTGTCGCTGGAAACACCATATATTTT; cdr3_aa: CASRPISPGQGSGVAGNTIYF
clone_size: -; j_call: TRBJ1-1; d_call: TRBD1; v_call: TRBV7-2; cdr3_nt: TGTGCCAGCAGCCGTCTTGACAGGGAATCCGAAGCTTTCTTT; cdr3_aa: CASSRLDRESEAFF
clone_size: -; j_call: TRBJ1-4; d_call: -; v_call: TRBV21-1; cdr3_nt: TGTGCCAGCAGCTTAACGGGTAATGAAAAACTGTTTTTT; cdr3_aa: CASSLTGNEKLFF
clone_size: -; j_call: TRBJ1-6; d_call: TRBD1; v_call: TRBV28; cdr3_nt: TGTGCCAGCAGCCTCCCGCCGGGACAGGGGGCGCATCGGTCACCCCTCCACTTT; cdr3_aa: CASSLPPGQGAHRSPLHF
clone_size: few; j_call: TRBJ1-3; d_call: TRBD1; v_call: TRBV11-2; cdr3_nt: TGTGCCAGCAGCCCAGACAGGGGCGGTGGAAACACCATATATTTT; cdr3_aa: CASSPDRGGGNTIYF
clone_size: once; j_call: TRBJ1-2; d_call: -; v_call: TRBV2; cdr3_nt: TGTGCCAGCAGATACATTGAGGCGGGGGCGGCGGTTAGCTACACCTTC; cdr3_aa: CASRYIEAGAAVSYTF